This TCR beta chain is from a study of graft-versus-host responses after intestinal transplantation. General observations from the study: Recipient marrow held GvH clones, some first seen in ileum or blood.

The CDR3 has 13 residues. Germline values: CDR1 MNHEY, CDR2 SMNVEV (reference sequence). Trimming shortened V by 4 bases and J by 9 bases, and 15 bases separated the two germline ends. About this clone: As yet, its antigen is unknown.

Clones were sequenced by immunoSEQ multiplex PCR, and TCRdb holds only the in-frame ones, with some missing. The data contain tens of thousands of clones, 90% of them singletons. The clonotype comes from a human donor who was the organ donor for an intestinal transplant. The source material was unstimulated CD8+ T cells sorted from spleen or lymph node cells, sampled before transplant. The V and J genes are TRBV27 and TRBJ1-1; weak D call: TRBD1 (5 bases). CDR3 in DNA: TGTGCCAGCAGTTACGGCGGGGGTTACAAAGCTTTCTTT. Encoded protein: CASSYGGGYKAFF.